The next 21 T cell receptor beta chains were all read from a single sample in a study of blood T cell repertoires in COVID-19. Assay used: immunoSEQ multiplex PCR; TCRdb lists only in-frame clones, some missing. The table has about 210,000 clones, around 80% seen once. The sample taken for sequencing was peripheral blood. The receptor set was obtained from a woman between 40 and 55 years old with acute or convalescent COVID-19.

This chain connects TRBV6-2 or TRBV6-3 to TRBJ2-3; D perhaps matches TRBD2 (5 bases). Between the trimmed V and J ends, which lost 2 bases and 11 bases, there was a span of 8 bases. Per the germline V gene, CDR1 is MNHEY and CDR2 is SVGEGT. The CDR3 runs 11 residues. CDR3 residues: CASSYERKQYF. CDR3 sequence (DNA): TGTGCCAGCAGTTACGAGCGGAAGCAGTATTTT.

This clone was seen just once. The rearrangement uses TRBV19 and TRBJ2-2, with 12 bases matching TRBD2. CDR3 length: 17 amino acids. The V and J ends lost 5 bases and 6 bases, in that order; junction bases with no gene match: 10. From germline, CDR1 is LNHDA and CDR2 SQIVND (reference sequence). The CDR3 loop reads CASSHNLAGGPAGELFF. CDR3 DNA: TGTGCCAGTAGTCACAATCTAGCGGGAGGGCCGGCCGGGGAGCTGTTTTTT.

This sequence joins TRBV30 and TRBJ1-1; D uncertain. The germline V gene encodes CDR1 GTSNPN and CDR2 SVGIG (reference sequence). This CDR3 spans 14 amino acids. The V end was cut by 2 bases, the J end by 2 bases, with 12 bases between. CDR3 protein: CAWSPGGLNTEAFF. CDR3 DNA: TGTGCCTGGAGTCCGGGAGGGCTCAACACTGAAGCTTTCTTT.

In DNA form, the CDR3 reads TGTGCCAGTAGTATGGGGTCACAGGGGAGGACTGAAGCTTTCTTT. Its protein product is CASSMGSQGRTEAFF. V and J are TRBV19 and TRBJ1-1; the match to TRBD1 covers 7 bases. This CDR3 contains 15 residues. Trimming took 3 bases from V and 5 from J; bases not matched to a gene: 9. In germline, CDR1 is LNHDA, CDR2 SQIVND (reference sequence). Drawing the rest from reference TRBV19 and TRBJ1-1, the complete variable domain is DGGITQSPKYLFRKEGQNVTLSCEQNLNHDAMYWYRQDPGQGLRLIYYSQIVNDFQKGDIAEGYSVSREKKESFPLTVTSAQKNPTAFYLCASSMGSQGRTEAFFGQGTRLTVV.

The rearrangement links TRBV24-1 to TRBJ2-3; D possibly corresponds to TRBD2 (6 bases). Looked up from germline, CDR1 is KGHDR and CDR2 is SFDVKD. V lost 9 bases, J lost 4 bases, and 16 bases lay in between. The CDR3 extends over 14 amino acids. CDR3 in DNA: TGTGCCACCCGTGGAGGGTCCCAGGCAGATACGCAGTATTTT. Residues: CATRGGSQADTQYF.

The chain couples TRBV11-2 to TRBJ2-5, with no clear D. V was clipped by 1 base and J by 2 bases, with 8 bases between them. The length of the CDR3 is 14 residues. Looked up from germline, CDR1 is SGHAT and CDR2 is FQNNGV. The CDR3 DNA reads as TGTGCCAGCAGCTTAGGTTTCCCTCAAGAGACCCAGTACTTC. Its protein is CASSLGFPQETQYF.

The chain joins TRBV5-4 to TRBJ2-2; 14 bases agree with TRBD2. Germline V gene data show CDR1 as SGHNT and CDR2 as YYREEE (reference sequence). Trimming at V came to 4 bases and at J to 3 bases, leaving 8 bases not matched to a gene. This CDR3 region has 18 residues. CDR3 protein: CASSRGLAGGGDTGELFF. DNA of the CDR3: TGTGCCAGCAGCCGCGGACTAGCGGGAGGAGGAGACACCGGGGAGCTGTTTTTT.

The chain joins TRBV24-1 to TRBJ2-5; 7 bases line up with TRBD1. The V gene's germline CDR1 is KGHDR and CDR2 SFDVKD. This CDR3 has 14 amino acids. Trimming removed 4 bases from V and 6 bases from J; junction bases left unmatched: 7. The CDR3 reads CATSDRTGGQTQYF. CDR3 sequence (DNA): TGTGCCACCAGTGACCGGACAGGCGGGCAGACCCAGTACTTC.

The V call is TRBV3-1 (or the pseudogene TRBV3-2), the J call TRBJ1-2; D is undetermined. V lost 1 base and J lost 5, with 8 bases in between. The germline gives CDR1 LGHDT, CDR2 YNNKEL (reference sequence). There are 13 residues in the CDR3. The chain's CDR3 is CASSQGLQYGYTF. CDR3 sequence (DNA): TGTGCCAGCAGCCAAGGATTACAGTATGGCTACACCTTC.

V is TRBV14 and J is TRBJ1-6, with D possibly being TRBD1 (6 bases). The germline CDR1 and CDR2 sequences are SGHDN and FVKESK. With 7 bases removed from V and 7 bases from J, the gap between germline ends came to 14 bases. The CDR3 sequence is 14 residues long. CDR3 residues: CASTLGHPNSPLHF. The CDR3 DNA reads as TGTGCCAGCACCCTGGGACATCCGAATTCACCCCTCCACTTT.

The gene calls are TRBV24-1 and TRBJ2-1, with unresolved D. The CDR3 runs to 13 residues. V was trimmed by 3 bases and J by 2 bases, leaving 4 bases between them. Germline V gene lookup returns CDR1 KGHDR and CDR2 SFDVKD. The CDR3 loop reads CATSDQAYNEQFF. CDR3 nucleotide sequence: TGTGCCACCAGTGATCAGGCCTACAATGAGCAGTTCTTC.

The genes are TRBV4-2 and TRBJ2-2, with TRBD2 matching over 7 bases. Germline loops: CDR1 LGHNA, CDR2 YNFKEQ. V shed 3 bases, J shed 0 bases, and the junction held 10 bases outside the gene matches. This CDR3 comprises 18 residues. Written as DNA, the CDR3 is TGTGCCAGCAGCCACCTCCTACTAGCGCTCGCGAACACCGGGGAGCTGTTTTTT. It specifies CASSHLLLALANTGELFF.

The CDR3 coding sequence is TGTGCCAGCAGTTATCGGGGGGCGAATCAGCCCCAGCATTTT. Protein product: CASSYRGANQPQHF. V is TRBV6-5 and J is TRBJ1-5, with D perhaps matching TRBD1 (6 bases). The V and J ends lost 3 bases and 4 bases respectively, with 10 bases between them. The CDR3 contains 14 residues. Germline CDR1 and CDR2: MNHEY and SVGAGI.

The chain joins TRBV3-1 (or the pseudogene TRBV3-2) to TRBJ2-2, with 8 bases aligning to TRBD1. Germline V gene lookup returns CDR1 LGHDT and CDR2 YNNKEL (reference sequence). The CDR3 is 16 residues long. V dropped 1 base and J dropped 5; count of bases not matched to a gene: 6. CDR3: CASSQAAGGGTGELFF. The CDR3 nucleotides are TGTGCCAGCAGCCAAGCCGCAGGGGGCGGAACCGGGGAGCTGTTTTTT.

CDR3 sequence (DNA): TGCGCCAGCAGCTTGGGAGGGACAGGGGGACCAACTAACTATGGCTACACCTTC. It translates to CASSLGGTGGPTNYGYTF. The chain recombines TRBV5-1 with TRBJ1-2; 11 positions match TRBD1. After removal of 0 bases from V and 0 bases from J, the junction contained 7 bases not matched to a gene. Germline V lookup: CDR1 SGHRS, CDR2 YFSETQ. The CDR3 length is 18 residues.

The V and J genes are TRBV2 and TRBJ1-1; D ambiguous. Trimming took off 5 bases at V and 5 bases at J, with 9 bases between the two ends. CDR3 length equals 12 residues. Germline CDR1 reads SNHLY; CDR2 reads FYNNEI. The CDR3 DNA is TGTGCCAGCAGTCGAGGGCGGACTGAAGCTTTCTTT. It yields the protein CASSRGRTEAFF.

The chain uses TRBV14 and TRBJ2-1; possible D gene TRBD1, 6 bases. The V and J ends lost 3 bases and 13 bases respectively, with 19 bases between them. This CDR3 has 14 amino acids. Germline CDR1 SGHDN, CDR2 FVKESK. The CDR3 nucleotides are TGTGCCAGCAGCCATGCCTCTAGGGGGATTGGCCAGTTCTTC. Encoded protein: CASSHASRGIGQFF.

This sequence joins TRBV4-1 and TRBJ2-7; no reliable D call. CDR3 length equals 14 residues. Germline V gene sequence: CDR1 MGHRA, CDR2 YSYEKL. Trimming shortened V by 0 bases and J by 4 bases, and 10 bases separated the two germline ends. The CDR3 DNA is TGCGCCAGCAGCCAAGACAGGATAACGTACGAGCAGTACTTC. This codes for CASSQDRITYEQYF.

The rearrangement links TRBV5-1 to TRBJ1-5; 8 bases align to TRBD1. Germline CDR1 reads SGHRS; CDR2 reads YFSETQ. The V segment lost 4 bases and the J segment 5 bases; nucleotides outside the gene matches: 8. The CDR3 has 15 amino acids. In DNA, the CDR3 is TGCGCCAGCAGCCCATTCGGACAGGGAGATCAGCCCCAGCATTTT. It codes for CASSPFGQGDQPQHF.

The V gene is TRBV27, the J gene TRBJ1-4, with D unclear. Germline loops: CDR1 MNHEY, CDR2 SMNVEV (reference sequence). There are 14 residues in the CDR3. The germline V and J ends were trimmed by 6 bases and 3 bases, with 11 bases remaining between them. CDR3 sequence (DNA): TGTGCCAGCAGGCTCCGAGGTCCTAATGAAAAACTGTTTTTT. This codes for CASRLRGPNEKLFF.

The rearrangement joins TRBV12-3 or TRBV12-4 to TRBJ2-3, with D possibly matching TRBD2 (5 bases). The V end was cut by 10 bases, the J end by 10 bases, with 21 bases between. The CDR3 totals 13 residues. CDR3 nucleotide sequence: TGTGCCACCGAGGGCTGGGGAGAAAGAGCGCAGTATTTT. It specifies CATEGWGERAQYF.